A selection of T cell receptor beta chains follows, all from one sample in a study of T cell responses to AZD1222 COVID-19 vaccine. The table came from immunoSEQ multiplex PCR; TCRdb's copy has only in-frame clones and leaves some out. The sample has some 140,000 clones, roughly 90% seen once; the top ten hold roughly 6%. This specimen consisted of peripheral blood, obtained on day 0 of AZD1222 vaccination. These receptors all come from an adult in good health. Both conserved end residues are part of each CDR3. A D gene is named only where the DNA matches it firmly. Not every row has a clone size; where given, it reads once, few, many or a size class.

J,D,V,size,DNA,CDR3
TRBJ2-3,TRBD1,TRBV11-3,NA,TGTGCCAGCAGCTTCCAGACAGGGGGCGCGGATACGCAGTATTTT,CASSFQTGGADTQYF
TRBJ2-7,NA,TRBV21-1,NA,TGTGCCAGCAGCCCCAGGCATTCCTACGAGCAGTACTTC,CASSPRHSYEQYF
TRBJ2-5,NA,TRBV18,few,TGTGCCAGCTCACCACAGTTATACCAAGAGACCCAGTACTTC,CASSPQLYQETQYF
TRBJ2-1,NA,TRBV5-1,NA,TGCGCCAGCAGCTTTCGGGGGTACAATGAGCAGTTCTTC,CASSFRGYNEQFF
TRBJ1-2,NA,TRBV24-1,few,TGTGCCACCAGTGATTCGTCAAGGGATGGCTACACCTTC,CATSDSSRDGYTF
TRBJ1-2,TRBD1,TRBV7-9,NA,TGTGCCAGCAGCTCCCCCAGGGGGAACGATAACTATGGCTACACCTTC,CASSSPRGNDNYGYTF
TRBJ2-7,NA,TRBV12-3/TRBV12-4,few,TGTGCCAGCAGTAGGATAGCGTACGAGCAGTACTTC,CASSRIAYEQYF
TRBJ2-1,NA,TRBV19,NA,TGTGCCAGTTCTGCGGGAATTAGGGCCTACAATGAGCAGTTCTTC,CASSAGIRAYNEQFF
TRBJ1-3,TRBD1,TRBV10-3,NA,TGTGCCACCAGACAGGGATCAGAGGGAAACACCATATATTTT,CATRQGSEGNTIYF
TRBJ1-2,NA,TRBV7-2,few,TGTGCCAGCACGAACCTAGGGGGAAACTATGGCTACACCTTC,CASTNLGGNYGYTF
TRBJ1-4,NA,TRBV14,NA,TGTGCCAGCAGCCAGAAGTGGGGGGACAAACTGTTTTTT,CASSQKWGDKLFF
TRBJ2-1,NA,TRBV5-1,NA,TGCGCCAGCAGCCCGCCCACTAGTTACAATGAGCAGTTCTTC,CASSPPTSYNEQFF
TRBJ1-2,NA,TRBV29-1,NA,TGCAGCGTTGAGAGTCGAACAGACGCTAACTATGGCTACACCTTC,CSVESRTDANYGYTF
TRBJ2-5,NA,TRBV11-3,NA,TGTGCCAGCAGCCCCCGCGGGACAGCCCTCAACCAAGAGACCCAGTACTTC,CASSPRGTALNQETQYF
TRBJ2-7,TRBD1,TRBV28,once,TGTGCCAGCAGCCCAGGGGGCTCCTACGAGCAGTACTTC,CASSPGGSYEQYF
TRBJ1-1,NA,TRBV18,NA,TGTGCCAGCTCACCAGTGTCCGAAATTGAAGCTTTCTTT,CASSPVSEIEAFF